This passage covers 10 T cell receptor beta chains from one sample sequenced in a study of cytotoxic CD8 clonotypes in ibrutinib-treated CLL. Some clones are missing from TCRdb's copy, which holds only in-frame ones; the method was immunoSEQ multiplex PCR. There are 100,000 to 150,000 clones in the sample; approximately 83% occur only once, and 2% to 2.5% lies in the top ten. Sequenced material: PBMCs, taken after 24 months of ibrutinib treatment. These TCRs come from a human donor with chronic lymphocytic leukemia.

The CDR3 DNA reads as TGTGCCACCATGGGTTCCGACAAAGGACGGGGCACTGAAGCTTTCTTT. It translates to CATMGSDKGRGTEAFF. V gene TRBV28 combines with J gene TRBJ1-1; D is unclear. The CDR3 has 16 residues. Trimming cost V 10 bases and J 4 bases, with 25 bases left between them. Germline values: CDR1 MDHEN, CDR2 SYDVKM.

The CDR3 DNA follows: TGTGCCAGCAGTTTGAACAGGGTGACTGAAGCTTTCTTT. This codes for CASSLNRVTEAFF. The J gene is TRBJ1-1, the V gene TRBV27; D possibly corresponds to TRBD1 (6 bases). V was trimmed by 3 bases and J by 5 bases, leaving 10 bases between them. This CDR3 is 13 amino acids long. Germline-derived CDR1 and CDR2 are MNHEY and SMNVEV (reference sequence).

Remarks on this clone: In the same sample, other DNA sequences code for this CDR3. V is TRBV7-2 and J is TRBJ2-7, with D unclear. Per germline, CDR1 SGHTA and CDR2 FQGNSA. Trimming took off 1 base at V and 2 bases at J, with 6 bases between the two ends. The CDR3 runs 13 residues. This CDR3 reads CASSLDGPYEQYF. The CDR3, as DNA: TGTGCCAGCAGCTTAGACGGTCCCTACGAGCAGTACTTC.

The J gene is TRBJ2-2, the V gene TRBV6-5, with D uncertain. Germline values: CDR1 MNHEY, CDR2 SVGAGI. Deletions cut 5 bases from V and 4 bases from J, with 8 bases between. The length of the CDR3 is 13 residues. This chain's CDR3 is CASSLRITGELFF. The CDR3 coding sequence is TGTGCCAGCAGTCTGCGGATCACCGGGGAGCTGTTTTTT.

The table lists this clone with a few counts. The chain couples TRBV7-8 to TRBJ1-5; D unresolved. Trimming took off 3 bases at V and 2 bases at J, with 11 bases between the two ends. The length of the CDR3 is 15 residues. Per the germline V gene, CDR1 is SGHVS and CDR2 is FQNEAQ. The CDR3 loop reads CASSFREYGNQPQHF. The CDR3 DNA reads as TGTGCCAGCAGCTTCCGGGAGTACGGCAATCAGCCCCAGCATTTT. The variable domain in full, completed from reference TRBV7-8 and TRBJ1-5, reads GAGVSQSPRYKVAKRGQDVALRCDPISGHVSLFWYQQALGQGPEFLTYFQNEAQLDKSGLPSDRFFAERPEGSVSTLKIQRTQQEDSAVYLCASSFREYGNQPQHFGDGTRLSIL.

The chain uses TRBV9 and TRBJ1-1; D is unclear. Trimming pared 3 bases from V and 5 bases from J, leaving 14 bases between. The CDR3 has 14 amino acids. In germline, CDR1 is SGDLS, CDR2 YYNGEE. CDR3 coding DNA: TGTGCCAGCAGCGGCTTACAACTGGGGACTGAAGCTTTCTTT. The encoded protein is CASSGLQLGTEAFF.

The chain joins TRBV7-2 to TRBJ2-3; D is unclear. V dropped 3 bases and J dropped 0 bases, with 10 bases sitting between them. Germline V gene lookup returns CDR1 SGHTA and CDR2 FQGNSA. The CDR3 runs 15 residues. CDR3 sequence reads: CASSFADPSTDTQYF. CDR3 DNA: TGTGCCAGCAGCTTCGCGGACCCTAGCACAGATACGCAGTATTTT. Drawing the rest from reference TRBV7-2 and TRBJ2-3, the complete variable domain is GAGVSQSPSNKVTEKGKDVELRCDPISGHTALYWYRQSLGQGLEFLIYFQGNSAPDKSGLPSDRFSAERTGGSVSTLTIQRTQQEDSAVYLCASSFADPSTDTQYFGPGTRLTVL.

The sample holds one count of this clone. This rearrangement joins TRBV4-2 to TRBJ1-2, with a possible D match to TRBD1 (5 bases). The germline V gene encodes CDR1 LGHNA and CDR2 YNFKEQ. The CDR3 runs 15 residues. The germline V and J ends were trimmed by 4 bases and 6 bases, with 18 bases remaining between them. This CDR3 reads CASSRETAREDGYTF. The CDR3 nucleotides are TGTGCCAGCAGCCGAGAGACAGCCCGAGAGGATGGCTACACCTTC.

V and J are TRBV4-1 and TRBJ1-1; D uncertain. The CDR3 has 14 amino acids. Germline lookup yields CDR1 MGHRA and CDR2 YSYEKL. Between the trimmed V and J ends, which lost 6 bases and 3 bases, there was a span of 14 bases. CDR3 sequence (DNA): TGCGCCAGCAGACCACGACTGAGGGACACTGAAGCTTTCTTT. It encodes CASRPRLRDTEAFF.

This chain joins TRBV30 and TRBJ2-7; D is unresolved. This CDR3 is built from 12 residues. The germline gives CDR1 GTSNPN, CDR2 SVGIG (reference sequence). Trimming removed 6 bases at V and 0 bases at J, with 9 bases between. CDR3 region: CACYKSSYEQYF. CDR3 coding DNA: TGTGCCTGTTACAAGAGCTCCTACGAGCAGTACTTC.